This passage covers 21 T cell receptor beta chains from one sample sequenced in a study of blood T cells in healthy people across ages. Alongside a J-beta primer mix, a sample-barcoded 5' primer served in a second PCR lasting about 6 to 11 cycles. TCRdb recomputed calls from the 5' RACE reads with MiXCR, one row per CDR3 protein. The table has roughly 1.7 million distinct CDR3 sequences, about 31% seen once. Sequencing input: blood. All receptors come from a woman aged 30 to 39 in good health.

On this clonotype itself: The junction departs from the called germline gene at one end, perhaps through a read error. The chain joins TRBV24-1 to TRBJ1-1; TRBD1 agrees at 10 bases. The CDR3 is 15 amino acids. Germline lookup yields CDR1 KGHDR and CDR2 SFDVKD. CDR3 bases: TGTGCCACCAGTGATCCGGACAGGGGGAACGCTGAAGCTTTCTTT. This codes for CATSDPDRGNAEAFF.

V gene TRBV5-6 combines with J gene TRBJ2-6, with TRBD1 identical over 8 bases. The ends lost 4 bases at V and 2 bases at J; junction bases unmatched: 11. This CDR3 has 18 residues. Germline V gene data show CDR1 as SGHDT and CDR2 as YYEEEE. In nucleotides, the CDR3 is TGTGCCAGCAGCAGTAGACAGGGGAGGTCGGCTGGGGCCAACGTCCTGACTTTC. Its protein product is CASSSRQGRSAGANVLTF.

The chain joins TRBV20-1 to TRBJ2-1, with 7 positions matching TRBD2. The CDR3 runs to 19 residues. V shed 0 bases, J shed 1 base, and the junction held 15 bases outside the gene matches. The V gene's germline CDR1 is DFQATT and CDR2 SNEGSKA (reference sequence). CDR3 DNA sequence: TGCAGTGCTAGAGATCCGGGTTTAGGCGGGAGTTCGTCCTACAATGAGCAGTTCTTC. Protein sequence: CSARDPGLGGSSSYNEQFF.

Only a few counts were recorded for this clonotype. The V call is TRBV21-1, the J call TRBJ2-1; the table's D call of TRBD1 was not tested on the DNA. TRBV21-1 represents a pseudogene. The length of the CDR3 is 18 residues. In nucleotides, the CDR3 is TGTGCCAGCAGCGGTGGGGGCTGGGGGGAGACGGGCTGCGGTGAGCAGTTCTTC. Amino acids: CASSGGGWGETGCGEQFF.

The chain is built from TRBV20-1 and TRBJ1-5; possibly TRBD1 for D (6 bases). CDR3 length: 14 residues. Looked up from germline, CDR1 is DFQATT and CDR2 is SNEGSKA (reference sequence). V lost 3 bases, J lost 7 bases, and 16 bases lay in between. CDR3 bases: TGCAGTGCTAGGAGGGGGACTTTAGAACAGCCCCAGCATTTT. This encodes CSARRGTLEQPQHF.

A word on this clonotype: Compared with germline, one end of the junction differs, possibly owing to a read error. CDR3 nucleotides: TGTGCCAGCAGCTTGGGGGGAAGCTCCTACAATGGGCAGTTCTTC. This sequence encodes CASSLGGSSYNGQFF. The chain recombines TRBV7-3 with TRBJ2-1; tentative D call: TRBD2 (6 bases). This CDR3 spans 15 amino acids. The germline V gene has CDR1 SGHTA and CDR2 FQGTGA.

This chain connects TRBV4-1 to TRBJ2-1; 8 bases agree with TRBD2. The CDR3 has 17 amino acids. Germline V gives CDR1 MGHRA, CDR2 YSYEKL. V was pared by 1 base and J by 6 bases, with 11 bases of the junction left unmatched. The CDR3 loop is CASSQVVRGGLGNEQFF. CDR3 in DNA: TGCGCCAGCAGCCAAGTAGTCCGGGGGGGCCTGGGCAATGAGCAGTTCTTC.

The chain joins TRBV27 to TRBJ2-2, with D maybe TRBD1 (5 bases). Trimming stripped 5 bases from V and 0 bases from J, with 7 bases between. The CDR3 spans 14 residues. Germline V gene sequence: CDR1 MNHEY, CDR2 SMNVEV (reference sequence). The CDR3 region is CASSQDTNTGELFF. Here the CDR3 DNA reads TGTGCCAGCAGTCAGGACACGAACACCGGGGAGCTGTTTTTT.

V gene TRBV5-1 combines with J gene TRBJ1-1; TRBD1 agrees at 7 bases. This CDR3 has 13 amino acids. The ends lost 7 bases at V and 6 bases at J; junction bases unmatched: 9. In germline, CDR1 is SGHRS, CDR2 YFSETQ. The CDR3 nucleotides are TGCGCCAGCGCCCTAGAAGACAGGGCTGAAGCTTTCTTT. It specifies CASALEDRAEAFF.

The chain employs TRBV7-8 and TRBJ2-7; TRBD1 matches at 7 bases. After removal of 2 bases from V and 3 bases from J, the junction contained 4 bases not matched to a gene. CDR3 length: 14 amino acids. CDR1 and CDR2 (germline): SGHVS, FQNEAQ. The chain's CDR3 is CASSLLGTVYEQYF. The CDR3 DNA follows: TGTGCCAGCAGCTTACTCGGGACAGTCTACGAGCAGTACTTC.

The chain couples TRBV14 to TRBJ2-3; D unclear. V was shortened by 3 bases and J by 2 bases, with 12 bases between the two germline ends. Germline assignment: CDR1 SGHDN and CDR2 FVKESK. The CDR3 is 15 residues long. CDR3 sequence: CASSQRRDFTDTQYF. CDR3 DNA sequence: TGTGCCAGCAGCCAGAGGCGTGATTTCACAGATACGCAGTATTTT.

This sequence joins TRBV7-2 and TRBJ1-2; D unresolved. The CDR3 spans 15 residues. The V gene lost 0 bases and the J gene lost 3 bases, with 11 bases spanning the gap. CDR1 is SGHTA and CDR2 is FQGNSA in the germline V gene. CDR3 amino acids: CASSLAPPADYGYTF. For the CDR3, the DNA is TGTGCCAGCAGCTTAGCGCCCCCGGCAGACTATGGCTACACCTTC.

This clonotype occurred a few times. The J gene is TRBJ2-5, the V gene TRBV10-1, with 7 bases that match TRBD2. CDR1 and CDR2 (germline): WNHNN, SYGVQD (reference sequence). J lost 3 bases, V lost 2 bases, and 0 bases had no gene match. The CDR3 is 13 amino acids. CDR3 in DNA: TGCGCCAGCAGTGAGAGCGGGGAAGAGACCCAGTACTTC. It yields the protein CASSESGEETQYF.

The gene calls are TRBV20-1 and TRBJ1-2, with 7 bases fitting TRBD1. Germline trimming cut 0 bases from V and 8 bases from J; bases unmatched to any gene: 12. CDR1 and CDR2 from the germline V gene are DFQATT and SNEGSKA (reference sequence). The CDR3 covers 15 residues. DNA of the CDR3: TGCAGTGCTAGAGAATTGGAGGGGGCTGGTGAAGGCTACACCTTC. Amino acid sequence: CSARELEGAGEGYTF.

In this sample, this clonotype turned up many times. This sequence joins TRBV7-2 and TRBJ2-5; a weak D match, TRBD2 (7 bases). Trimming took off 2 bases at V and 4 bases at J, with 14 bases between the two ends. This CDR3 has 15 residues. Germline V gives CDR1 SGHTA, CDR2 FQGNSA. The CDR3 here is CASSLRGGAGETQYF. The DNA of the CDR3 is TGTGCCAGCAGCTTACGAGGGGGGGCAGGAGAGACCCAGTACTTC.

The rearrangement joins TRBV5-1 to TRBJ2-7; D is undetermined. The CDR3 length is 14 residues. Germline values: CDR1 SGHRS, CDR2 YFSETQ. With 4 bases removed from V and 5 bases from J, the gap between germline ends came to 16 bases. CDR3 nucleotides: TGCGCCAGCAGCAAGGTAGGCCGGCGCGACGAGCAGTACTTC. Residues: CASSKVGRRDEQYF.

This chain links TRBV6-5 with TRBJ2-7, with a tentative D call TRBD1 (6 bases). The end of the DNA aligns better with TRBJ2-5, so the J call may be wrong. Per the germline V gene, CDR1 is MNHEY and CDR2 is SVGAGI. This CDR3 is 15 amino acids long. The CDR3 region has the DNA TGTGCCAGCAGTTACATTCCGGACAGAGGGGGGACCCAGTACTTC. Residues: CASSYIPDRGGTQYF.

The chain recombines TRBV2 with TRBJ2-1; the D is unclear. The V gene lost 7 bases and the J gene lost 7 bases, with 11 bases spanning the gap. This CDR3 contains 12 residues. The germline V gene encodes CDR1 SNHLY and CDR2 FYNNEI. The CDR3 region has the DNA TGTGCCAGCACCCCTGGAGCGAATGAGCAGTTCTTC. Translation: CASTPGANEQFF.

This clonotype was found a few times. This chain joins TRBV21-1 and TRBJ2-5; the table's TRBD2 call for D was not verified on the DNA. TRBV21-1 is designated a pseudogene. This CDR3 contains 14 residues. The CDR3, as DNA: TGTGCCCGGAGGGCGGTGACAGATAAAGAGACCCAGTACTTC. This sequence encodes CARRAVTDKETQYF.

The table lists this clonotype with a few counts. The CDR3 protein is CSVGGGGPYEQYF. Written as DNA, the CDR3 is TGCAGTGTAGGGGGGGGCGGTCCGTACGAGCAGTACTTC. The chain uses TRBV20-1 and TRBJ2-7, with D perhaps TRBD2 (7 bases). Trimming shortened V by 7 bases and J by 4 bases, and 17 bases separated the two germline ends. This CDR3 has 13 residues. The germline V gene encodes CDR1 DFQATT and CDR2 SNEGSKA (reference sequence).

The V call is TRBV30, the J call TRBJ2-1; D might be TRBD2 (6 bases). Germline V lookup: CDR1 GTSNPN, CDR2 SVGIG (reference sequence). The CDR3 is made up of 14 amino acids. V was clipped by 3 bases and J by 3 bases, with 12 bases between them. The CDR3 reads CAWRAGWGYNEQFF. The DNA of the CDR3 is TGTGCCTGGAGGGCGGGATGGGGCTACAATGAGCAGTTCTTC.